Below, 10 T cell receptor beta chains from the same sample are listed, as sequenced in a study of PD-L1 blockade in urothelial cancer. As to time point: pretreatment peripheral blood. Produced via immunoSEQ multiplex PCR; TCRdb's table is partial and in-frame only. The sample records tens of thousands of clones, about 83% being singletons. The starting material was PBMCs, obtained around atezolizumab (anti-PD-L1) treatment. The receptors shown here come from a man in his sixties with urothelial cancer.

This clone was recorded once. V gene TRBV19 combines with J gene TRBJ2-5, with D possibly being TRBD2 (6 bases). The CDR3 is 13 amino acids. CDR1 LNHDA and CDR2 SQIVND come from the germline V gene (reference sequence). Between the trimmed V and J ends, which lost 5 bases and 5 bases, there was a span of 12 bases. CDR3 DNA: TGTGCCAGTAGTTCAGGGCGGGGTGAGACCCAGTACTTC. Its translation: CASSSGRGETQYF.

The gene calls are TRBV6-5 and TRBJ1-1; no firm D call. CDR1 and CDR2 from the germline V gene are MNHEY and SVGAGI. V lost 0 bases and J lost 3, with 8 bases in between. This CDR3 comprises 14 residues. DNA for the CDR3: TGTGCCAGCAGTTACTCAGGGAGGTACACTGAAGCTTTCTTT. As protein: CASSYSGRYTEAFF.

This clone was counted a single time. The junction shows a germline mismatch at one end, possibly a read error. This chain uses TRBV5-1 with TRBJ2-7; 9 bases fit TRBD1. Germline CDR1 reads SGHRS; CDR2 reads YFSETQ. This CDR3 is 13 amino acids long. In DNA form, the CDR3 reads TGCGCCAGCAGTTTGGACAGGGGTAAAGAGCAGTACTTC. Its translation is CASSLDRGKEQYF.

The chain has TRBV19 and TRBJ1-2; 7 bases map to TRBD1. The CDR3 spans 15 residues. Trimming removed 5 bases from V and 0 bases from J; junction bases left unmatched: 6. Germline CDR1 is LNHDA and CDR2 is SQIVND (reference sequence). CDR3 protein: CASSYGDSTNYGYTF. CDR3 DNA sequence: TGTGCCAGTAGTTACGGGGACAGCACTAACTATGGCTACACCTTC.

The chain links TRBV11-2 to TRBJ2-7, with TRBD1 as a possible D gene (5 bases). Looked up from germline, CDR1 is SGHAT and CDR2 is FQNNGV. The CDR3 sequence is 15 residues long. Between the trimmed V and J ends, which lost 5 bases and 0 bases, there was a span of 14 bases. Here the CDR3 DNA reads TGTGCCAGCAGCCGCCCAAGGGGCGCCTCCTACGAGCAGTACTTC. Translation: CASSRPRGASYEQYF.

This chain uses TRBV5-1 with TRBJ2-1; 7 bases match TRBD1. V lost 4 bases, J lost 1 base, and 5 bases stayed unmatched. This CDR3 region has 15 residues. Germline CDR1 and CDR2: SGHRS and YFSETQ. CDR3 nucleotide sequence: TGCGCCAGCAGCCCGAGGGACAGTTCCTACAATGAGCAGTTCTTC. It yields the protein CASSPRDSSYNEQFF. The full variable domain, its missing parts supplied by reference TRBV5-1 and TRBJ2-1, is KAGVTQTPRYLIKTRGQQVTLSCSPISGHRSVSWYQQTPGQGLQFLFEYFSETQRNKGNFPGRFSGRQFSNSRSEMNVSTLELGDSALYLCASSPRDSSYNEQFFGPGTRLTVL.

The chain employs TRBV5-4 and TRBJ2-7; TRBD1 agrees at 9 bases. This CDR3 is built from 14 residues. After removal of 4 bases from V and 6 bases from J, the junction contained 8 bases not matched to a gene. Germline values: CDR1 SGHNT, CDR2 YYREEE (reference sequence). Written as DNA, the CDR3 is TGTGCCAGCAGCCGTCCCGGGACAGGGTCCGAGCAGTACTTC. This encodes CASSRPGTGSEQYF.

The V and J genes are TRBV7-2 and TRBJ2-3; maybe TRBD1 (6 bases). V shed 3 bases and J shed 0 bases, with 16 bases lying between them. Germline CDR1 reads SGHTA; CDR2 reads FQGNSA. The CDR3 consists of 17 residues. The CDR3 loop reads CASSFQLRGSSTDTQYF. DNA for the CDR3: TGTGCCAGCAGCTTCCAGTTAAGGGGGTCCAGCACAGATACGCAGTATTTT.

The rearrangement uses TRBV15 and TRBJ2-3; 9 bases align to TRBD2. Germline V gene lookup returns CDR1 LNHNV and CDR2 YYDKDF (reference sequence). CDR3 size: 16 residues. Unmatched junction bases numbered 11, after V lost 0 bases and J lost 10 bases. The CDR3 DNA follows: TGTGCCACCAGCAGAGATGCTAGCGGGGTCTTTAGGTCGCAGTATTTT. Its protein is CATSRDASGVFRSQYF.

This sequence joins TRBV30 and TRBJ2-3; 9 nucleotides align to TRBD2. V shed 6 bases and J 2 bases; nucleotides not matched to a gene: 9. Germline CDR1 and CDR2: GTSNPN and SVGIG (reference sequence). The CDR3 is made up of 15 amino acids. The CDR3 DNA reads TGTGCCTGCGCCCGAAGCGGGGGGCACACAGATACGCAGTATTTT. As protein: CACARSGGHTDTQYF.